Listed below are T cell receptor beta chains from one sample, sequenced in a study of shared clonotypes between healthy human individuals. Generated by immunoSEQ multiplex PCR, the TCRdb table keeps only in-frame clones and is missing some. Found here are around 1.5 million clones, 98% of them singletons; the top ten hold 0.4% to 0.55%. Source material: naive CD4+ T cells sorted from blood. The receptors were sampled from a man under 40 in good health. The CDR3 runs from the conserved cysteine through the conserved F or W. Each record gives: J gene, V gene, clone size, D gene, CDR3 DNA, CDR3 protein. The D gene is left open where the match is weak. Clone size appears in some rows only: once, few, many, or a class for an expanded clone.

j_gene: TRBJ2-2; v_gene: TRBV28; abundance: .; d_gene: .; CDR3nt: TGTGCCAGCAGTTATGGCAACACCTTCACCGGGGAGCTGTTTTTT; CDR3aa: CASSYGNTFTGELFF
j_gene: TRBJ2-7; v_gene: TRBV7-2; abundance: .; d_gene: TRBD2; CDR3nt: TGTGCCAGCAGCTTAGTGGGCGGGGGGGCCTACGAGCAGTACTTC; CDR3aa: CASSLVGGGAYEQYF
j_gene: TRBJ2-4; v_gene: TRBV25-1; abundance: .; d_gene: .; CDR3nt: TGTGCCAGCAGTGGGGGAGTAGCCAAAAACATTCAGTACTTC; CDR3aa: CASSGGVAKNIQYF
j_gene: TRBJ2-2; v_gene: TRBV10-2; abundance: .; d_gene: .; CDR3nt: TGCGCCAGCAGTGAGTCTGGCGCGGGAAGAACTTCTTACACCGGGGAGCTGTTTTTT; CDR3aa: CASSESGAGRTSYTGELFF
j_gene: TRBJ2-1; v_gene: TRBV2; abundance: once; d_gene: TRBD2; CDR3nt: TGTGCCAGCACCCTCCTAAGGACTAGCGGCAATGAGCAGTTCTTC; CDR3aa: CASTLLRTSGNEQFF
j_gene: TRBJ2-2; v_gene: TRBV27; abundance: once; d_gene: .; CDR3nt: TGTGCCAGCAGTTCTCAGGGGTTGGACACCGGGGAGCTGTTTTTT; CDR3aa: CASSSQGLDTGELFF
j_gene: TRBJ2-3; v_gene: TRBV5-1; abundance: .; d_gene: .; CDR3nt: TGCGCCAGCAGCTTAATGAGACTGGGGATAAGCACAGATACGCAGTATTTT; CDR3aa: CASSLMRLGISTDTQYF
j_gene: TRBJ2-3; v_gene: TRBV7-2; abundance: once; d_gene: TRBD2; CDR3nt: TGTGCCAGCAGCCCTTACCTTCTAGCGGGAGTCACTGATACGCAGTATTTT; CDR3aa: CASSPYLLAGVTDTQYF
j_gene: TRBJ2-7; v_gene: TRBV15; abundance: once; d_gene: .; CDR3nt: TGTGCCACCAGCCAGGACGTGGGACGGGCCTACGAGCAGTACTTC; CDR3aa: CATSQDVGRAYEQYF
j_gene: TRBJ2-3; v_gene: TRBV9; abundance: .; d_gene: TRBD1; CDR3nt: TGTGCCAGCAGCGTAGCACGGGACAGGGGGCTCACAGATACGCAGTATTTT; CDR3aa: CASSVARDRGLTDTQYF
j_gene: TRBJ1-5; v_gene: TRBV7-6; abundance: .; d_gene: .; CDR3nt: TGTGCCAGCAGCGCGGCGGGGAGGGGGATCAATCAGCCCCAGCATTTT; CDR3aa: CASSAAGRGINQPQHF
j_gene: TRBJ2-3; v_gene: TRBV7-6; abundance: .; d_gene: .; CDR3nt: TGTGCCAGCAGTATCCCAGGCACAGATACGCAGTATTTT; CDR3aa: CASSIPGTDTQYF
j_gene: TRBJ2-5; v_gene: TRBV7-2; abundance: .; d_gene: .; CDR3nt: TGTGCCAGCAGCTTTTCTCACTCCGCAGGGACCCAGTACTTC; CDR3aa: CASSFSHSAGTQYF
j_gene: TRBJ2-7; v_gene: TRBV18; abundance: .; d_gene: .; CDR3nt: TGTGCCAGCTCACCGGCCAGAACCTCTACCTACGAGCAGTACTTC; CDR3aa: CASSPARTSTYEQYF